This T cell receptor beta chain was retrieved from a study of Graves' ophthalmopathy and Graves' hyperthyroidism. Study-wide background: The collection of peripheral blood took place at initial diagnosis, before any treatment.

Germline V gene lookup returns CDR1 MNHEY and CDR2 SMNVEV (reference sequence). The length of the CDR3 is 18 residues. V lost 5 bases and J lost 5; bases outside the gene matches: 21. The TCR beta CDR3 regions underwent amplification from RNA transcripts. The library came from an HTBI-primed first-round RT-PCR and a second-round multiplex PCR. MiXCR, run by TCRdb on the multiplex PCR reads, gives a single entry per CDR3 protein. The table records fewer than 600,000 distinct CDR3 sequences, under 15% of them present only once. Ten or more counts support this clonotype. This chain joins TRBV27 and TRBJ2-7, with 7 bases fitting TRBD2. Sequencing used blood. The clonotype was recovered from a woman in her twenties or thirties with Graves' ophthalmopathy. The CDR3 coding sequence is TGTGCCAGCAGTGTGTACTATCCTTTCGCGGGAGTAGGCCACGAGCAGTACTTC. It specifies CASSVYYPFAGVGHEQYF.